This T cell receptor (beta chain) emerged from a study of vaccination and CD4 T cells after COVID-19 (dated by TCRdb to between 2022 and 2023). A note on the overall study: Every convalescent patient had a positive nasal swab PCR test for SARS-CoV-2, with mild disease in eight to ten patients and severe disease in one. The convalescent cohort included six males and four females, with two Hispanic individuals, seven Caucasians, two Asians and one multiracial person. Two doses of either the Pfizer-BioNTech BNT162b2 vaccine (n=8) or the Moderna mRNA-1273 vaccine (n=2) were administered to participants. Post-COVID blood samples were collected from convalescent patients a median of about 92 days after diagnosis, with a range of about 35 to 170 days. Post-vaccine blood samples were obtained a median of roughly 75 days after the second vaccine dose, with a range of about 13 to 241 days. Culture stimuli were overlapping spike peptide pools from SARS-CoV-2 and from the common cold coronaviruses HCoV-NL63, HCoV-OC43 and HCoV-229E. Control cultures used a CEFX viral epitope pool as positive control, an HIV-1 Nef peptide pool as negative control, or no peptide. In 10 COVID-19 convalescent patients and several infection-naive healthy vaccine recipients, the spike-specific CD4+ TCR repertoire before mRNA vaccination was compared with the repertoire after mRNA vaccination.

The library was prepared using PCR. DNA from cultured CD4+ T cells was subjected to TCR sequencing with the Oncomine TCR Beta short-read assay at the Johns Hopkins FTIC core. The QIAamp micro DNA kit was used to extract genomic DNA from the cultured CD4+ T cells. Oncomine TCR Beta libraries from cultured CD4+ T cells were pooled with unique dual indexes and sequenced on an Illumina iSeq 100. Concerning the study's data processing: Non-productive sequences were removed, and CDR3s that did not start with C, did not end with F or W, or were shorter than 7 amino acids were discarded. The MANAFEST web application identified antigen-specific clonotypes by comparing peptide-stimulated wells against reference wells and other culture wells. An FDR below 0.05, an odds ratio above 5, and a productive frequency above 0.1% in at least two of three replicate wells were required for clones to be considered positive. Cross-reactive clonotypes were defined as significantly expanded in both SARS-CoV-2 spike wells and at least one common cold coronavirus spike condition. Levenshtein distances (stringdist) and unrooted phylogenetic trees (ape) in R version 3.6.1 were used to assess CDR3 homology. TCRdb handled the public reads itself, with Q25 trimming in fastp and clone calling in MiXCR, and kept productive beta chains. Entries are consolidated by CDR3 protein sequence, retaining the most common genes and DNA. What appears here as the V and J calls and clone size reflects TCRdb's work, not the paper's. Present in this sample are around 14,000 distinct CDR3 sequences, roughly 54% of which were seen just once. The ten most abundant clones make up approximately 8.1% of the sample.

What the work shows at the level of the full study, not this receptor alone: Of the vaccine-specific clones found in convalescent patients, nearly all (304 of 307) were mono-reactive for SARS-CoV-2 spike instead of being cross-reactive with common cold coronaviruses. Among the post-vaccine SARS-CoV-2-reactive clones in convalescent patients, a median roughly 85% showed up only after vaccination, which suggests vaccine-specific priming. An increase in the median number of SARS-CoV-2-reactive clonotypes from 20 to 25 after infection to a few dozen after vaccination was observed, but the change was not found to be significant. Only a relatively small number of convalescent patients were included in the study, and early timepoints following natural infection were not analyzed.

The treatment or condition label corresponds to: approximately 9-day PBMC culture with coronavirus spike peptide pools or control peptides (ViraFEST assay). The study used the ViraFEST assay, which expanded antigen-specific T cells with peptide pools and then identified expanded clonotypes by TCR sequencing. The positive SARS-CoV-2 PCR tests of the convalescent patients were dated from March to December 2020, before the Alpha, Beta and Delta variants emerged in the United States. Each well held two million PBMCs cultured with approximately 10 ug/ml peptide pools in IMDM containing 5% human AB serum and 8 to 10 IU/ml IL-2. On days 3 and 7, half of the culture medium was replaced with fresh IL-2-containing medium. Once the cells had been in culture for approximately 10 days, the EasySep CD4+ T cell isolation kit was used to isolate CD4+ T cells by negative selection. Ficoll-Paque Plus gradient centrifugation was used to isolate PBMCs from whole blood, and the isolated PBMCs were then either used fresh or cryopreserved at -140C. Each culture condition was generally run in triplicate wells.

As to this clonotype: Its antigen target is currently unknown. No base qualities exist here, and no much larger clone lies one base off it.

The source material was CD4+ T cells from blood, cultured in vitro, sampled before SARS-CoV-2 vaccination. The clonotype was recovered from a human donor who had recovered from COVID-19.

The nucleotides read TGTGCCAGCTCCCCGACAGGGGCGAGCAATCAGCCCCAGCATTTT. Translated, it gives CASSPTGASNQPQHF. Rearrangement joined TRBV18 to TRBJ1-5; 8 bases in the junction line up with TRBD1. The cysteine opens and the phenylalanine closes a CDR3 of 15 amino acids. The read is trimmed to its CDR3 DNA, 45 bases read in frame from base 1. Here V drops 6 bases and J drops 1 base, and the junction holds 5 bases not matched to any gene. CDR1 and CDR2 were assigned from the germline V gene as KGHSH and LQKENI.